The clone carrying this T cell receptor beta chain showed up many times. Losses at the gene ends were 1 base for V and 6 bases for J; bases not matched to a gene: 5. The CDR3 runs 14 residues. CDR1 and CDR2 from the germline V gene are SGHTA and FQGNSA. This specimen comes from a study of early T cells in non-severe SARS-CoV-2 infection. TCRdb recomputed calls from the 5' RACE reads with MiXCR, one row per CDR3 protein. This table holds around 22,000 distinct CDR3 sequences, about 3.7% found once. This receptor was identified in an adult who was a healthcare worker with PCR-confirmed SARS-CoV-2 infection or an uninfected control (not recorded which). Sequenced: whole blood. The V call is TRBV7-2, the J call TRBJ2-7, with 8 bases lining up with TRBD1. CDR3 sequence reads: CASSLGTGTLEQYF. The CDR3 nucleotides are TGTGCCAGCAGCTTAGGGACAGGGACCCTCGAGCAGTACTTC.